A selection of T cell receptor beta chains follows, all from one sample in a study of T-cell memory formation after mild COVID-19. TCRdb re-called the 5' RACE reads with MiXCR, one entry per CDR3 protein. There are fewer than 250,000 distinct CDR3 sequences in the sample; about 10% occur only once, and 2.5% to 3.5% lies in the top ten. The sample taken for sequencing was PBMCs or a T cell subset sorted from them (not recorded which). The receptor source for this set is a man aged 18 to 35 who had mild COVID-19 (a few samples of this study predate the infection). Cell type and time point are not known. Both conserved end residues are part of each CDR3. The D gene is left open where the match is weak. For some rows the clone size is stated as once, few or many, or as a class when expanded; others skip it.

V: TRBV6-4
size: many
J: TRBJ2-1
D: -
DNA: TGTGCCAGCAGTGTCCAGGGGGGGAATGAGCAGTTCTTC
CDR3: CASSVQGGNEQFF

V: TRBV18
size: -
J: TRBJ1-1
D: -
DNA: TGTGCCAGCTCACCTAACAGGGTTGGGGCGAGCACTGAAGCTTTCTTT
CDR3: CASSPNRVGASTEAFF

V: TRBV20-1
size: -
J: TRBJ2-3
D: TRBD2
DNA: TGCAGTGCAACCACTAGCGGGGGGGCCTTAGATACGCAGTATTTT
CDR3: CSATTSGGALDTQYF

V: TRBV30
size: -
J: TRBJ1-1
D: -
DNA: TGTGCCTGGTCCTCTGGTCCCGCGGCTTTCTTT
CDR3: CAWSSGPAAFF

V: TRBV15
size: medium-sized
J: TRBJ2-7
D: -
DNA: TGTGCCACCAGCACGGGCGGGGAAGGGCTAAGCGAGCAGTACTTC
CDR3: CATSTGGEGLSEQYF

V: TRBV7-2
size: many
J: TRBJ2-3
D: TRBD2
DNA: TGTGCCAGCAGCTTAGGACGGGGGGGTAGAGATACGCAGTATTTT
CDR3: CASSLGRGGRDTQYF

V: TRBV30
size: many
J: TRBJ2-1
D: TRBD2
DNA: TGTGCCTGGAGTGTGGGACTAGCGAATGAGCAGTTCTTC
CDR3: CAWSVGLANEQFF

V: TRBV18
size: -
J: TRBJ2-7
D: -
DNA: TGTGCCAGCTCACCACCGTCCCGCTACGAGCAGTACTTC
CDR3: CASSPPSRYEQYF

V: TRBV7-2
size: many
J: TRBJ2-7
D: TRBD1
DNA: TGTGCCAGCAGCCGGGACAGGGTATACGAGCAGTACTTC
CDR3: CASSRDRVYEQYF

V: TRBV7-2
size: few
J: TRBJ2-1
D: TRBD2
DNA: TGTGCCAGCACCGGGACTAGCGGGGGGGCGGGGTTCTTC
CDR3: CASTGTSGGAGFF

V: TRBV7-9
size: once
J: TRBJ1-2
D: -
DNA: TGTGCCAGCAGCTTAAGAGGTCCCCTAGGGGACGGCTACACCTTC
CDR3: CASSLRGPLGDGYTF

V: TRBV7-6
size: few
J: TRBJ1-3
D: -
DNA: TGTGCCAGCAGCATACAGGGATCGGGGGGAAACACCATATATTTT
CDR3: CASSIQGSGGNTIYF

V: TRBV4-1
size: -
J: TRBJ1-1
D: -
DNA: TGCGCCAGCAGCCAAGATCTCAGGGCGGGGAACACTGAAGCTTTCTTT
CDR3: CASSQDLRAGNTEAFF

V: TRBV4-3
size: -
J: TRBJ1-5
D: -
DNA: TGCGCCAGCAGCCAAGGACGAGGAGATAGCAATCAGCCCCAGCATTTT
CDR3: CASSQGRGDSNQPQHF

V: TRBV5-1
size: many
J: TRBJ2-3
D: TRBD2
DNA: TGCGCCAGCAGCGAGACTAGCGGGGGGACAGATACGCAGTATTTT
CDR3: CASSETSGGTDTQYF

V: TRBV7-9
size: -
J: TRBJ2-1
D: -
DNA: TGTGCCAGCAGCTTTAGCGATCGAGGGGAGAATGAGCAGTTCTTC
CDR3: CASSFSDRGENEQFF

V: TRBV27
size: -
J: TRBJ2-2
D: -
DNA: TGTGCCAGCAGTTTATCGGTTAGGGGGTCAGCGGGCACCGGGGAGCTGTTTTTT
CDR3: CASSLSVRGSAGTGELFF

V: TRBV20-1
size: few
J: TRBJ2-7
D: -
DNA: TGCAGTGCTCCGGACAGTAACTACGAGCAGTACTTC
CDR3: CSAPDSNYEQYF

V: TRBV3-1
size: -
J: TRBJ1-2
D: -
DNA: TGTGCCAGCAGCCACCTTCGGGGGGCCATGGAAGGCTACACCTTC
CDR3: CASSHLRGAMEGYTF

V: TRBV25-1
size: -
J: TRBJ2-1
D: -
DNA: TGTGCCAGCAGTGCTTCCTACGGGGGCCACGGGGTTCATGAGCAGTTCTTC
CDR3: CASSASYGGHGVHEQFF

V: TRBV11-2
size: few
J: TRBJ1-6
D: -
DNA: TGTGCCAGCAGCACCAAACAGGGTCTCGGAAATTCACCCCTCCACTTT
CDR3: CASSTKQGLGNSPLHF

V: TRBV7-6
size: few
J: TRBJ1-1
D: -
DNA: TGTGCCAGCACCCGGGGGGGCATGAACACTGAAGCTTTCTTT
CDR3: CASTRGGMNTEAFF

V: TRBV5-4
size: -
J: TRBJ2-7
D: TRBD1
DNA: TGTGCCAGCAGCGCTGGACAGGCCGAATCCTACGAGCAGTACTTC
CDR3: CASSAGQAESYEQYF

V: TRBV4-3
size: few
J: TRBJ2-1
D: TRBD2
DNA: TGCGCCAGCAGCCAGCTGCGGGGGGCATCCTACAATGAGCAGTTCTTC
CDR3: CASSQLRGASYNEQFF

V: TRBV11-2
size: few
J: TRBJ2-2
D: TRBD1
DNA: TGTGCCAGCAGCAAGGACAGGGGTCGGACCGGGGAGCTGTTTTTT
CDR3: CASSKDRGRTGELFF

V: TRBV5-4
size: few
J: TRBJ2-4
D: -
DNA: TGTGCCAGCAGCTTGGATGGGGATCTAGCCAAAAACATTCAGTACTTC
CDR3: CASSLDGDLAKNIQYF

V: TRBV5-1
size: -
J: TRBJ2-7
D: -
DNA: TGCGCCAGCAGCTCTCAGCAGTACTTC
CDR3: CASSSQQYF

V: TRBV12-3/TRBV12-4
size: few
J: TRBJ1-1
D: TRBD1
DNA: TGTGCCAGCGGGGTTACAGGGGGCTGGACTGAAGCTTTCTTT
CDR3: CASGVTGGWTEAFF

V: TRBV11-2
size: many
J: TRBJ2-1
D: -
DNA: TGTGCCAGCAGATCAGAGGGCGATGAGCAGTTCTTC
CDR3: CASRSEGDEQFF